A single sample is the source of the 2 T cell receptor beta chains below, sequenced in a study of blood T cell repertoires in COVID-19. TCRdb keeps only in-frame clones here, not all; method: immunoSEQ multiplex PCR. Found here are more than 60,000 clones, about four fifths of them singletons; the top ten hold 13%. The sequencing sample was made of peripheral blood. The receptors shown here come from a man between 45 and 60 years old with COVID-19, enrolled during active disease.

The chain joins TRBV30 to TRBJ2-2, with D perhaps TRBD2 (6 bases). CDR1 is GTSNPN and CDR2 is SVGIG in the germline V gene (reference sequence). Trimming cost V 7 bases and J 1 base, with 16 bases left between them. CDR3 length: 15 amino acids. DNA for the CDR3: TGTGCCTACGCCTCACGAGCGGGGAACACCGGGGAGCTGTTTTTT. Translating it yields CAYASRAGNTGELFF.

This clone was seen a few times. V and J are TRBV6-5 and TRBJ1-1; the D gene is possibly TRBD1 (5 bases). The V gene's germline CDR1 is MNHEY and CDR2 SVGAGI. The CDR3 runs 15 residues. Trimming left V 6 bases short and J 1 base short, with 15 bases between. CDR3 DNA: TGTGCCAGCAGCCCGGTGGGGGGACGGAACACTGAAGCTTTCTTT. As protein: CASSPVGGRNTEAFF.